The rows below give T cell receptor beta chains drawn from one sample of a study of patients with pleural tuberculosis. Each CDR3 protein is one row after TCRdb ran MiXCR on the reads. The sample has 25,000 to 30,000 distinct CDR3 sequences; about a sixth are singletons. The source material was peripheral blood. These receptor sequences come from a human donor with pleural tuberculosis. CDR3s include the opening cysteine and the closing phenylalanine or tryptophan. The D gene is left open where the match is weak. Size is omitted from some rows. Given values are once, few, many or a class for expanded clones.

CDR3aa: CASSFGRYNSSYEQYF
CDR3nt: TGTGCCAGCAGTTTCGGAAGGTATAATTCTTCCTACGAGCAGTACTTC
d_gene: .
abundance: many
j_gene: TRBJ2-7
v_gene: TRBV12-3/TRBV12-4

CDR3aa: CASSELAGIFEQYF
CDR3nt: TGTGCCAGCAGTGAACTAGCGGGGATCTTCGAGCAGTACTTC
d_gene: TRBD2
abundance: .
j_gene: TRBJ2-7
v_gene: TRBV2

CDR3aa: CASGLVLLDRAPEAFF
CDR3nt: TGTGCTAGTGGTTTGGTCCTCCTGGACAGGGCCCCTGAAGCTTTCTTT
d_gene: TRBD1
abundance: many
j_gene: TRBJ1-1
v_gene: TRBV12-5

CDR3aa: CASSFFTTQETQYF
CDR3nt: TGTGCCAGCAGCTTTTTCACTACCCAAGAGACCCAGTACTTC
d_gene: .
abundance: .
j_gene: TRBJ2-5
v_gene: TRBV5-5

CDR3aa: CASSGHLMNTEAFF
CDR3nt: TGTGCCAGCAGCGGACACCTCATGAACACTGAAGCTTTCTTT
d_gene: .
abundance: many
j_gene: TRBJ1-1
v_gene: TRBV12-3/TRBV12-4

CDR3aa: CASSLIRNTEAFF
CDR3nt: TGTGCCAGCAGTTTAATTCGGAACACTGAAGCTTTCTTT
d_gene: .
abundance: medium-sized
j_gene: TRBJ1-1
v_gene: TRBV28

CDR3aa: CASSLGTYSNQPQHF
CDR3nt: TGTGCCAGCAGCCTCGGGACCTACAGCAATCAGCCCCAGCATTTT
d_gene: .
abundance: few
j_gene: TRBJ1-5
v_gene: TRBV7-9

CDR3aa: CASSFSGTSGGRNTDTQYF
CDR3nt: TGCGCCAGCAGCTTTTCCGGGACTAGCGGGGGGCGGAACACAGATACGCAGTATTTT
d_gene: TRBD2
abundance: many
j_gene: TRBJ2-3
v_gene: TRBV5-1

CDR3aa: CASGQDSYATEAFF
CDR3nt: TGTGCCAGCGGCCAAGATTCGTACGCCACTGAAGCTTTCTTT
d_gene: .
abundance: .
j_gene: TRBJ1-1
v_gene: TRBV4-1

CDR3aa: CASSESRTGKNTEAFF
CDR3nt: TGTGCCAGCAGTGAATCAAGGACAGGGAAGAACACTGAAGCTTTCTTT
d_gene: TRBD1
abundance: medium-sized
j_gene: TRBJ1-1
v_gene: TRBV25-1

CDR3aa: CASTRDGGPYTF
CDR3nt: TGTGCCAGCACCCGGGACGGGGGTCCCTACACCTTC
d_gene: .
abundance: .
j_gene: TRBJ1-2
v_gene: TRBV2

CDR3aa: CASSLNGLGGYGYTF
CDR3nt: TGTGCCAGCAGTTTGAACGGACTCGGTGGATATGGCTACACCTTC
d_gene: .
abundance: many
j_gene: TRBJ1-2
v_gene: TRBV27

CDR3aa: CASSLGERMNTEAFF
CDR3nt: TGTGCCAGCAGTTTAGGCGAACGAATGAACACTGAAGCTTTCTTT
d_gene: .
abundance: .
j_gene: TRBJ1-1
v_gene: TRBV27

CDR3aa: CASSLKSSGTDTQYF
CDR3nt: TGTGCCAGCAGCTTAAAGTCTAGCGGTACAGATACGCAGTATTTT
d_gene: TRBD2
abundance: many
j_gene: TRBJ2-3
v_gene: TRBV7-2

CDR3aa: CASSITQGISYEQYF
CDR3nt: TGTGCCAGTAGTATTACCCAGGGGATCTCCTACGAGCAGTACTTC
d_gene: .
abundance: many
j_gene: TRBJ2-7
v_gene: TRBV19

CDR3aa: CASSQEAAGGYGYTF
CDR3nt: TGCGCCAGCAGCCAAGAGGCAGCAGGGGGTTATGGCTACACCTTC
d_gene: TRBD1
abundance: many
j_gene: TRBJ1-2
v_gene: TRBV4-1

CDR3aa: CASSLNQGLYGYTF
CDR3nt: TGTGCCAGCAGCTTGAACCAGGGACTCTATGGCTACACCTTC
d_gene: .
abundance: many
j_gene: TRBJ1-2
v_gene: TRBV5-6

CDR3aa: CASSSRDSSSYEQYF
CDR3nt: TGTGCCAGCAGCTCCCGGGATTCGAGCTCCTACGAGCAGTACTTC
d_gene: .
abundance: many
j_gene: TRBJ2-7
v_gene: TRBV7-8

CDR3aa: CASSGPGQGRNEQYF
CDR3nt: TGTGCCAGTAGCGGCCCCGGGCAGGGTAGGAACGAGCAGTACTTC
d_gene: .
abundance: many
j_gene: TRBJ2-7
v_gene: TRBV19

CDR3aa: CASSSDSNTEAFF
CDR3nt: TGTGCCAGCAGCTCGGACAGTAACACTGAAGCTTTCTTT
d_gene: .
abundance: many
j_gene: TRBJ1-1
v_gene: TRBV28

CDR3aa: CTSSEEGRATEALF
CDR3nt: TGTACCAGCAGTGAGGAGGGGAGGGCAACTGAAGCTCTCTTT
d_gene: .
abundance: .
j_gene: TRBJ1-1
v_gene: TRBV6-1

CDR3aa: CASRTAVYLLDEQFF
CDR3nt: TGTGCCAGCAGGACAGCGGTATACCTCTTGGATGAGCAGTTCTTC
d_gene: .
abundance: many
j_gene: TRBJ2-1
v_gene: TRBV6-1

CDR3aa: CAISGVYVRGNEQFF
CDR3nt: TGTGCCATTAGTGGTGTTTACGTTCGGGGCAATGAGCAGTTCTTC
d_gene: .
abundance: .
j_gene: TRBJ2-1
v_gene: TRBV19

CDR3aa: CASSLKTAGYEQYF
CDR3nt: TGTGCCAGCTCTTTAAAGACGGCTGGTTACGAGCAGTACTTC
d_gene: .
abundance: many
j_gene: TRBJ2-7
v_gene: TRBV27

CDR3aa: CAISPGLAGVETQYF
CDR3nt: TGTGCCATCAGCCCGGGACTAGCGGGAGTAGAGACCCAGTACTTC
d_gene: TRBD2
abundance: many
j_gene: TRBJ2-5
v_gene: TRBV10-3

CDR3aa: CSARPPGGRPTYEQYF
CDR3nt: TGCAGTGCCCGACCTCCGGGGGGCCGCCCTACCTACGAGCAGTACTTC
d_gene: .
abundance: many
j_gene: TRBJ2-7
v_gene: TRBV20-1

CDR3aa: CASSQVLMRTEAFF
CDR3nt: TGTGCCAGCAGCCAAGTTTTGATGCGCACTGAAGCTTTCTTT
d_gene: .
abundance: .
j_gene: TRBJ1-1
v_gene: TRBV14

CDR3aa: CASSPTASGYNEQFF
CDR3nt: TGTGCCAGCTCACCGACGGCTAGCGGATACAATGAGCAGTTCTTC
d_gene: TRBD2
abundance: many
j_gene: TRBJ2-1
v_gene: TRBV18

CDR3aa: CASSESGADYEQYF
CDR3nt: TGCGCCAGCAGTGAGTCAGGGGCCGACTACGAGCAGTACTTC
d_gene: .
abundance: many
j_gene: TRBJ2-7
v_gene: TRBV10-1

CDR3aa: CASSQGVSSYNSPLHF
CDR3nt: TGCGCCAGCAGCCAAGGAGTTTCCTCCTATAATTCACCCCTCCACTTT
d_gene: .
abundance: many
j_gene: TRBJ1-6
v_gene: TRBV4-1

CDR3aa: CASSQGESGAPYEQYF
CDR3nt: TGCGCCAGCAGCCAAGGGGAATCGGGGGCCCCCTACGAGCAGTACTTC
d_gene: .
abundance: many
j_gene: TRBJ2-7
v_gene: TRBV4-1

CDR3aa: CASSLAGTGPYEQYF
CDR3nt: TGTGCCAGCAGCTTAGCGGGGACGGGACCCTACGAGCAGTACTTC
d_gene: .
abundance: many
j_gene: TRBJ2-7
v_gene: TRBV7-9

CDR3aa: CASSPRAGGGNEQFF
CDR3nt: TGTGCCAGCAGCCCTCGGGCGGGAGGAGGCAATGAGCAGTTCTTC
d_gene: TRBD2
abundance: many
j_gene: TRBJ2-1
v_gene: TRBV14

CDR3aa: CSVDRGGAQDTDTQYF
CDR3nt: TGCAGCGTTGACCGTGGGGGGGCTCAGGACACAGATACGCAGTATTTT
d_gene: .
abundance: many
j_gene: TRBJ2-3
v_gene: TRBV29-1

CDR3aa: CSARGTGEWDEQYF
CDR3nt: TGCAGTGCTAGAGGGACAGGAGAATGGGACGAGCAGTACTTC
d_gene: TRBD1
abundance: many
j_gene: TRBJ2-7
v_gene: TRBV20-1

CDR3aa: CSVEPSPGSYEQYF
CDR3nt: TGCAGCGTTGAACCGTCGCCAGGCTCCTACGAGCAGTACTTC
d_gene: .
abundance: few
j_gene: TRBJ2-7
v_gene: TRBV29-1

CDR3aa: CAISESTDGSSAQYF
CDR3nt: TGTGCCATCAGTGAGTCGACGGACGGCTCCTCTGCGCAGTATTTT
d_gene: .
abundance: many
j_gene: TRBJ2-3
v_gene: TRBV10-3